Below, 13 T cell receptor beta chains from the same sample are listed, as sequenced in a study of blood T cell repertoires in COVID-19. This table comes from immunoSEQ multiplex PCR, and its TCRdb copy is limited to in-frame clones, with some not included. The sample consists of approximately 130,000 clones, approximately 92% of them appearing once. The sequencing input was peripheral blood. All receptors come from a man in his 70s with active or convalescent COVID-19.

This chain links TRBV5-5 with TRBJ1-5; weak D call: TRBD1 (5 bases). This CDR3 contains 15 residues. Germline values: CDR1 SGHKS, CDR2 YYEKEE (reference sequence). Trimming removed 1 base at V and 5 bases at J, with 13 bases between. The CDR3 sequence: CASSLFGGTDQPQHF. The CDR3 DNA reads TGTGCCAGCAGCTTGTTCGGGGGAACGGATCAGCCCCAGCATTTT.

The chain couples TRBV11-2 to TRBJ1-6; D is ambiguous. Germline assignment: CDR1 SGHAT and CDR2 FQNNGV. The V end lost 1 base, the J end lost 5 bases, and 9 bases lay between the germline ends. The CDR3 covers 15 residues. The CDR3 region has the DNA TGTGCCAGCAGCTTAGGGTTCGGGAATAATTCACCCCTCCACTTT. It encodes CASSLGFGNNSPLHF.

This clone has just one count. The rearrangement joins TRBV28 to TRBJ1-1; a possible D gene is TRBD1 (5 bases). CDR3 length: 14 residues. The germline V gene has CDR1 MDHEN and CDR2 SYDVKM. V lost 3 bases and J lost 1, with 9 bases in between. CDR3 protein: CASSLRQGNTEAFF. In nucleotides, the CDR3 is TGTGCCAGCAGTTTGCGGCAGGGGAACACTGAAGCTTTCTTT.

This rearrangement joins TRBV5-1 to TRBJ2-7; 7 bases fit TRBD2. The V gene's germline CDR1 is SGHRS and CDR2 YFSETQ. V trimming: 3 bases; J trimming: 1 base; junction bases outside the gene matches: 4. This CDR3 has 14 residues. In nucleotides, the CDR3 is TGCGCCAGCAGCTCCCGGCGGGGGTCCTACGAGCAGTACTTC. Amino acid sequence: CASSSRRGSYEQYF.

This chain links TRBV19 with TRBJ1-6, with TRBD1 matching over 11 bases. V shed 7 bases, J shed 6 bases, and the junction held 5 bases outside the gene matches. The CDR3 length is 15 residues. CDR1 LNHDA and CDR2 SQIVND come from the germline V gene (reference sequence). For the CDR3, the DNA is TGTGCCAGTACTCGGACAGGGGGCACTAATTCACCCCTCCACTTT. Protein product: CASTRTGGTNSPLHF. Using reference TRBV19 and TRBJ1-6 for the parts outside the CDR3, the full variable domain is DGGITQSPKYLFRKEGQNVTLSCEQNLNHDAMYWYRQDPGQGLRLIYYSQIVNDFQKGDIAEGYSVSREKKESFPLTVTSAQKNPTAFYLCASTRTGGTNSPLHFGNGTRLTVT.

V is TRBV6-2 or TRBV6-3 and J is TRBJ2-5, with 14 bases identical to TRBD2. Unmatched junction bases numbered 6, after V lost 4 bases and J lost 5 bases. The germline V gene has CDR1 MNHEY and CDR2 SVGEGT. The CDR3 runs 16 residues. The CDR3 reads CASSSLRLAGGETQYF. The CDR3, as DNA: TGTGCCAGCAGTTCCCTCCGACTAGCGGGAGGGGAGACCCAGTACTTC.

This clone was observed a few times. V gene TRBV4-2 combines with J gene TRBJ2-7, with a tentative D call TRBD2 (6 bases). The V end was cut by 0 bases, the J end by 0 bases, with 12 bases between. Germline V gene data show CDR1 as LGHNA and CDR2 as YNFKEQ. CDR3 length equals 16 residues. CDR3 amino acids: CASSQEGSGYSYEQYF. The CDR3 DNA reads as TGTGCCAGCAGCCAAGAGGGAAGCGGGTACTCCTACGAGCAGTACTTC.

This chain links TRBV19 with TRBJ1-2, with TRBD1 identical over 7 bases. The V and J ends lost 4 bases and 4 bases, in that order; junction bases with no gene match: 9. The CDR3 sequence is 15 residues long. Germline loops: CDR1 LNHDA, CDR2 SQIVND (reference sequence). The CDR3 DNA reads TGTGCCAGTAGTAACAAAGGGGGCTCTTCCTATGGCTACACCTTC. Translated, it gives CASSNKGGSSYGYTF.

J is TRBJ1-4 and V is TRBV19; 9 bases fit TRBD1. The CDR3 length is 15 residues. V dropped 6 bases and J dropped 8; count of bases not matched to a gene: 10. Germline V gene sequence: CDR1 LNHDA, CDR2 SQIVND (reference sequence). The CDR3 DNA reads TGTGCCAGTAGCGCAACCGGGACAGGGCCAGAAAAACTGTTTTTT. Translated: CASSATGTGPEKLFF.

This clone was seen only once. This chain uses TRBV9 with TRBJ2-7; TRBD1 matches at 8 bases. The CDR3 is 14 amino acids. Unmatched junction bases numbered 4, after V lost 0 bases and J lost 5 bases. Germline CDR1 SGDLS, CDR2 YYNGEE. The CDR3 coding sequence is TGTGCCAGCAGCGTAGGACAGGGGTACGACGAGCAGTACTTC. Translating it yields CASSVGQGYDEQYF.

The chain couples TRBV19 to TRBJ1-3, with D perhaps TRBD1 (5 bases). Germline V gene data show CDR1 as LNHDA and CDR2 as SQIVND (reference sequence). V was pared by 5 bases and J by 0 bases, with 26 bases between. The CDR3 is 20 amino acids. The CDR3 nucleotides read TGTGCCAGTAGTCTCCGACCGGGAGCAGCGGCGGGACTCTCTGGAAACACCATATATTTT. Encoded protein: CASSLRPGAAAGLSGNTIYF.

The rearrangement joins TRBV6-5 to TRBJ2-7; D is possibly TRBD2 (6 bases). The V gene lost 7 bases and the J gene lost 4 bases, with 20 bases spanning the gap. CDR1 is MNHEY and CDR2 is SVGAGI in the germline V gene. The CDR3 is 15 amino acids. The CDR3 region has the DNA TGTGCCAGCATAGTTGGGACTCGGTCGGTGTACGAGCAGTACTTC. Its protein is CASIVGTRSVYEQYF.

A single count supports this clone. The chain couples TRBV21-1 to TRBJ1-1. TRBV21-1 has pseudogene status. CDR3 length: 13 amino acids. The CDR3 here is CASSKVSNTEAFF. CDR3 coding DNA: TGTGCCAGCAGCAAAGTATCGAACACTGAAGCTTTCTTT.